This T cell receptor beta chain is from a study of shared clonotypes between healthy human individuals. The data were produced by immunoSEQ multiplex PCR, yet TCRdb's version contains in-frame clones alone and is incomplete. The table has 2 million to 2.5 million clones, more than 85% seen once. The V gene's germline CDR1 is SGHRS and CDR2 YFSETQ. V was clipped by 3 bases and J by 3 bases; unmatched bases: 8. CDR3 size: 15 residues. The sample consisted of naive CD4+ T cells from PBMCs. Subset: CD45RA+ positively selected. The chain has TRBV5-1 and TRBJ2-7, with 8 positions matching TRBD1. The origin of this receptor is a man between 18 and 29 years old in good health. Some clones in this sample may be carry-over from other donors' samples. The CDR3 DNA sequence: TGCGCCAGCAGCTCAGACAGGGGACCTCTCTACGAGCAGTACTTC. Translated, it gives CASSSDRGPLYEQYF. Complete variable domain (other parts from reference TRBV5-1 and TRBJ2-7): KAGVTQTPRYLIKTRGQQVTLSCSPISGHRSVSWYQQTPGQGLQFLFEYFSETQRNKGNFPGRFSGRQFSNSRSEMNVSTLELGDSALYLCASSSDRGPLYEQYFGPGTRLTVT.